This T cell receptor (beta chain) was found in a study of beta chain features in type 1 diabetes. Study as a whole: Age, gender, cell numbers and subset yield matched between patients and controls.

In regard to this clone: What it recognizes is unknown.

The authors reverse transcribed all of the isolated RNA, so sequencing captured expressed TCRB transcripts. The repertoire was sequenced with immunoSEQ multiplex PCR; TCRdb's copy has only in-frame clones and lacks some. The sample has a few hundred thousand clones; approximately 15% are singletons. Study-level findings and limits: Amplification by PCR could prefer shorter templates, with the same effect in patients and controls. Moderate but significant shortening of TCRB CDR3s was recorded in all four CD4+ subsets from Type 1 diabetes patients.

CDR1 and CDR2 (germline): SQVTM, ANQGSEA. The CDR3 runs to 13 residues. V was trimmed by 2 bases and J by 7 bases, leaving 12 bases between them. The genes are TRBV29-1 and TRBJ1-5; possibly TRBD1 for D (5 bases). The specimen was naive CD4+ T cells from blood. The TCR sequence derives from a young man with type 1 diabetes. The CDR3 sequence is CSVEPGKGQPQHF. The CDR3 DNA is TGCAGCGTTGAACCAGGGAAAGGGCAGCCCCAGCATTTT.